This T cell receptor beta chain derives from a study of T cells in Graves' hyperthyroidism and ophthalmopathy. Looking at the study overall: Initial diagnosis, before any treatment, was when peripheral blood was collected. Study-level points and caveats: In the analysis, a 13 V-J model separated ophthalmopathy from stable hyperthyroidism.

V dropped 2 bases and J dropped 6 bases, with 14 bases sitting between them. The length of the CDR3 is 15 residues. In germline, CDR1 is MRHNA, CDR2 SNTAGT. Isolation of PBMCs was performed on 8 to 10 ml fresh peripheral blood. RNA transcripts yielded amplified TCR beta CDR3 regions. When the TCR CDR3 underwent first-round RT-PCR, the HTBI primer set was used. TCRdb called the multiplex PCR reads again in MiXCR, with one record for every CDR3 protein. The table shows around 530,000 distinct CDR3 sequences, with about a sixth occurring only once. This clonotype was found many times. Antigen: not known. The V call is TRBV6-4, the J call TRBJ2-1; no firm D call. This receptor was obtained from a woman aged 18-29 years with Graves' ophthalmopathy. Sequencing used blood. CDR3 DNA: TGTGCCAGCAGTGACCAGGCAGGTTCCGGCAATGAGCAGTTCTTC. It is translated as CASSDQAGSGNEQFF.